This entry features one T cell receptor beta chain sequence. The antigen this receptor binds is unknown. Per-nucleotide qualities are absent, and no much larger clonotype sits a single base away. The data were produced on an Illumina HiSeq 1500. TCRdb reprocessed the public reads (quality trimming at Q25 with fastp, clone calling with MiXCR) and kept in-frame beta chains. Rows matching on CDR3 protein sequence are summarized as one entry with the most common DNA and genes. The sample records fewer than 550,000 distinct CDR3 sequences, roughly 29% of which are singletons. The top ten hold about 13% of the sample. The entry originates in a study of T cell repertoires in cytomegalovirus infection (dated by TCRdb to the late 2010s). Regarding the research as a whole: Because public TCR beta signatures pointed to carriage of CMV infection together with the matching HLA type, the HLA type of each donor mattered for the analysis. Overall study results and their limits: In both this cohort and an independent 352-donor cohort, the cumulative frequency of public TCR beta family members distinguished carriers of CMV infection plus the relevant HLA type. The ex vivo response was dominated by HLA-C-restricted CMV-specific TCR beta clonotypes, which also provided the single most frequent clonotype in two of eight donors.

The source is a human donor in good health (CMV status not recorded). Some clones in this sample may be carry-over from other donors' samples. The specimen sequenced was PBMCs.

The DNA sequence is TGTGCCAGCAGTTCCGGGACTAGCACCCACAATGAGCAGTTCTTC. Its amino acids are CASSSGTSTHNEQFF. Rearrangement joined TRBV6-5 to TRBJ2-1, with 9 bases in between that match TRBD2. According to the germline V gene, CDR1 reads MNHEY and CDR2 reads SVGAGI. The V end gives up 4 bases and the J end 5 bases, leaving 6 bases in the junction not matched to a gene. The CDR3, from cysteine to phenylalanine, totals 15 residues. Just CDR3 DNA is preserved here, 45 bases in frame from base 1.